These 22 T cell receptor beta chains were sequenced from one sample in a study of blood T cells in healthy people across ages. Together with a sample-barcoded 5' primer, a J-beta primer mix was included in a second PCR lasting roughly 6 to 12 cycles. One entry per CDR3 protein results from TCRdb running MiXCR on the 5' RACE reads. Altogether 1 million to 1.2 million distinct CDR3 sequences are present, under 40% being singletons, with the ten largest covering around 14%. Sequenced material: blood. These receptors all stem from a young man in good health.

This clonotype was observed a handful of times. The chain is built from TRBV6-2 or TRBV6-3 and TRBJ2-7; possibly TRBD1 for D (6 bases). Trimming shortened V by 4 bases and J by 3 bases, and 16 bases separated the two germline ends. CDR3 length equals 15 residues. The germline V gene encodes CDR1 MNHEY and CDR2 SVGEGT. This CDR3 is CASSSLRVGGYEQYF. The CDR3 DNA reads as TGTGCCAGCAGTTCCCTCAGAGTAGGGGGCTACGAGCAGTACTTC.

This clonotype has just a few counts. This chain uses TRBV7-8 with TRBJ1-6; D remains unclear. Trimming stripped 3 bases from V and 7 bases from J, with 7 bases between. CDR3 length equals 13 residues. The germline CDR1 and CDR2 sequences are SGHVS and FQNEAQ. The CDR3 is CASSFGPNSPLHF. CDR3 nucleotides: TGTGCCAGCAGCTTCGGACCAAATTCACCCCTCCACTTT. The entire variable domain, with the rest obtained from reference TRBV7-8 and TRBJ1-6, is as follows: GAGVSQSPRYKVAKRGQDVALRCDPISGHVSLFWYQQALGQGPEFLTYFQNEAQLDKSGLPSDRFFAERPEGSVSTLKIQRTQQEDSAVYLCASSFGPNSPLHFGNGTRLTVT.

The chain couples TRBV28 to TRBJ1-2, with D hard to call. The V gene's germline CDR1 is MDHEN and CDR2 SYDVKM. The CDR3 covers 12 residues. Trimming pared 10 bases from V and 0 bases from J, leaving 9 bases between. The CDR3 region is CATRSANYGYTF. Here the CDR3 DNA reads TGTGCCACCAGGTCCGCTAACTATGGCTACACCTTC.

This clonotype was observed a single time. This chain joins TRBV6-2 or TRBV6-3 and TRBJ2-7, with D perhaps TRBD1 or TRBD2 (5 bases each). Trimming removed 2 bases from V and 2 bases from J, with 13 bases in between. Germline V gene sequence: CDR1 MNHEY, CDR2 SVGEGT. This CDR3 comprises 15 residues. The CDR3 loop is CASSYGTKVPYEQYF. DNA of the CDR3: TGTGCCAGCAGTTACGGGACCAAAGTCCCCTACGAGCAGTACTTC.

This clonotype was counted a few times. A single base separates this from a much larger clone, so it may be a read error. This sequence joins TRBV20-1 and TRBJ2-5, with 7 nucleotides matching TRBD1. The assigned J gene may be wrong: the sequence end matches TRBJ2-1 better. This CDR3 is 19 amino acids long. Germline V gives CDR1 DFQATT, CDR2 SNEGSKA (reference sequence). Here the CDR3 reads CSARAGTHRGSSYQETQFF. The CDR3, as DNA: TGCAGTGCTAGAGCCGGGACACACAGGGGCTCATCGTACCAAGAGACCCAGTTCTTC.

V and J are TRBV11-1 and TRBJ1-6; no firm D call. The CDR3 has 14 residues. V was clipped by 2 bases and J by 9 bases, with 11 bases between them. Germline lookup yields CDR1 SGHAT and CDR2 FQDESV (reference sequence). The CDR3 reads CASSLKGSPSPLHF. Here the CDR3 DNA reads TGTGCCAGCAGCTTAAAGGGCAGCCCTTCACCCCTCCACTTT. The entire variable domain, with the rest obtained from reference TRBV11-1 and TRBJ1-6, is as follows: EAEVAQSPRYKITEKSQAVAFWCDPISGHATLYWYRQILGQGPELLVQFQDESVVDDSQLPKDRFSAERLKGVDSTLKIQPAELGDSAMYLCASSLKGSPSPLHFGNGTRLTVT.

This clonotype came up once. The rearrangement uses TRBV7-2 and TRBJ2-1; D may be TRBD2 (5 bases). The end of the DNA aligns better with TRBJ2-7, so the J call may be wrong. Germline CDR1 and CDR2: SGHTA and FQGNSA. The CDR3 is made up of 13 amino acids. The DNA for the CDR3 is TGTGCCAGCAGCATAAGCGGCTACAATGAGCAGTACTTC. Amino acids: CASSISGYNEQYF.

The chain links TRBV20-1 to TRBJ1-3; a possible D gene is TRBD1 (5 bases). Per the germline V gene, CDR1 is DFQATT and CDR2 is SNEGSKA (reference sequence). The CDR3 sequence is 17 residues long. With 1 base removed from V and 2 bases from J, the gap between germline ends came to 18 bases. CDR3 protein: CSARAPGRVAPGNTIYF. The CDR3 nucleotides read TGCAGTGCTAGAGCCCCAGGGAGGGTCGCCCCTGGAAACACCATATATTTT.

This clonotype has at least ten counts. The V call is TRBV4-3, the J call TRBJ2-5, with no clear D. CDR3 length: 13 amino acids. Germline CDR1 is LGHNA and CDR2 is YSLEER. With 0 bases removed from V and 4 bases from J, the gap between germline ends came to 6 bases. The CDR3 sequence is CASSQENRETQYF. CDR3 DNA sequence: TGCGCCAGCAGCCAAGAGAATCGAGAGACCCAGTACTTC.

This clonotype was recorded at least ten times. The CDR3 loop is CASSVGVSDQPQHF. CDR3 nucleotide sequence: TGTGCCAGCAGCGTAGGGGTCTCTGATCAGCCCCAGCATTTT. This sequence joins TRBV9 and TRBJ1-5; the D is unclear. The V end was cut by 0 bases, the J end by 5 bases, with 9 bases between. Germline V CDR1 and CDR2: SGDLS, YYNGEE. The CDR3 totals 14 residues. The full variable domain, with the rest looked up from reference TRBV9 and TRBJ1-5, is DSGVTQTPKHLITATGQRVTLRCSPRSGDLSVYWYQQSLDQGLQFLIQYYNGEERAKGNILERFSAQQFPDLHSELNLSSLELGDSALYFCASSVGVSDQPQHFGDGTRLSIL.

The chain has TRBV6-5 and TRBJ2-7; the D gene is possibly TRBD1 (6 bases). Germline CDR1 reads MNHEY; CDR2 reads SVGAGI. V lost 5 bases and J lost 8, with 13 bases in between. CDR3 length: 12 residues. The CDR3 DNA follows: TGTGCCAGCAGTCAACTACAGGGAAAGCAGTACTTC. This encodes CASSQLQGKQYF.

V usage is TRBV28 and J usage is TRBJ2-4, with 8 bases aligning to TRBD1. V gave up 4 bases and J gave up 7 bases; unmatched junction bases: 6. Germline V lookup: CDR1 MDHEN, CDR2 SYDVKM. The CDR3 totals 14 residues. The CDR3 nucleotides read TGTGCCAGCAGTTCCAGGGGGCGCAGGAACATTCAGTACTTC. Translated: CASSSRGRRNIQYF.

This chain joins TRBV28 and TRBJ2-3; 8 positions agree with TRBD2. V dropped 7 bases and J dropped 6; count of bases not matched to a gene: 6. The V gene's germline CDR1 is MDHEN and CDR2 SYDVKM. The length of the CDR3 is 13 residues. CDR3 region: CASTQAGGDTQYF. CDR3 in DNA: TGTGCCAGCACTCAGGCGGGGGGCGATACGCAGTATTTT.

This clonotype has a handful of counts. The chain uses TRBV4-3 and TRBJ1-4, with D possibly being TRBD1 (5 bases). The CDR3 totals 15 residues. Per the germline V gene, CDR1 is LGHNA and CDR2 is YSLEER. Trimming pared 4 bases from V and 1 base from J, leaving 10 bases between. The CDR3 protein is CASSPARGTNEKLFF. CDR3 sequence (DNA): TGCGCCAGCAGCCCCGCAAGGGGAACTAATGAAAAACTGTTTTTT.

This clonotype was observed a few times. V usage is TRBV29-1 and J usage is TRBJ1-2, with 9 bases that match TRBD1. The CDR3 has 13 amino acids. V gave up 4 bases and J gave up 7 bases; unmatched junction bases: 7. The germline gives CDR1 SQVTM, CDR2 ANQGSEA. This chain's CDR3 is CSVAVDRGSGYTF. The CDR3 DNA reads TGCAGCGTTGCCGTGGACAGGGGTAGTGGCTACACCTTC.

This clonotype was counted a few times. This sequence joins TRBV7-2 and TRBJ1-1, with D possibly being TRBD1 (5 bases). V lost 5 bases, J lost 6 bases, and 19 bases lay in between. There are 15 residues in the CDR3. Germline lookup yields CDR1 SGHTA and CDR2 FQGNSA. The CDR3 loop is CASSPQGAGIAEAFF. The DNA for the CDR3 is TGTGCCAGCAGCCCTCAAGGGGCAGGGATCGCTGAAGCTTTCTTT.

This chain joins TRBV20-1 and TRBJ1-2, with 11 bases that match TRBD1. There are 15 residues in the CDR3. The V segment lost 0 bases and the J segment 7 bases; nucleotides outside the gene matches: 7. Germline V gene lookup returns CDR1 DFQATT and CDR2 SNEGSKA (reference sequence). The CDR3 reads CSARESRTGGFGYTF. The CDR3 DNA reads as TGCAGTGCTAGAGAGAGCCGGACAGGGGGCTTTGGCTACACCTTC.

This clonotype showed up just a few times. The V gene is TRBV9, the J gene TRBJ2-5, with D possibly matching TRBD1 (6 bases). Trimming removed 3 bases from V and 2 bases from J, with 8 bases in between. The V gene's germline CDR1 is SGDLS and CDR2 YYNGEE. The CDR3 length is 13 residues. The CDR3, as DNA: TGTGCCAGCAGCGCCGGGACACAAGAGACCCAGTACTTC. Protein: CASSAGTQETQYF.

The gene calls are TRBV25-1 and TRBJ1-1; weak D call: TRBD1 (6 bases). The CDR3 contains 12 residues. Trimming took off 5 bases at V and 8 bases at J, with 12 bases between the two ends. Per the germline V gene, CDR1 is MGHDK and CDR2 is SYGVNS. Here the CDR3 DNA reads TGTGCCAGCAGTACCCGAGGGGGGGAAGCTTTCTTT. It specifies CASSTRGGEAFF. Full variable domain (rest looked up from reference TRBV25-1 and TRBJ1-1): EADIYQTPRYLVIGTGKKITLECSQTMGHDKMYWYQQDPGMELHLIHYSYGVNSTEKGDLSSESTVSRIRTEHFPLTLESARPSHTSQYLCASSTRGGEAFFGQGTRLTVV.

V usage is TRBV7-2 and J usage is TRBJ1-1, with no clear D. The CDR3 runs 12 residues. Deletions cut 5 bases from V and 7 bases from J, with 11 bases between. In germline, CDR1 is SGHTA, CDR2 FQGNSA. CDR3 nucleotides: TGTGCCAGCAGCCCTGTAATGGTTGAAGCTTTCTTT. It specifies CASSPVMVEAFF.

This clonotype was detected a few times. The genes are TRBV7-2 and TRBJ2-7, with D tentatively TRBD2 (5 bases). Germline V lookup: CDR1 SGHTA, CDR2 FQGNSA. Trimming shortened V by 6 bases and J by 7 bases, and 10 bases separated the two germline ends. CDR3 length: 11 residues. The CDR3: CASSPLDEQYF. CDR3 bases: TGTGCCAGCAGTCCACTAGATGAGCAGTACTTC.

V and J are TRBV25-1 and TRBJ2-3, with 8 bases that match TRBD2. CDR1 is MGHDK and CDR2 is SYGVNS in the germline V gene. The CDR3 runs 15 residues. The junction had 8 bases not matched to a gene; V was cut back by 4 bases and J by 5 bases. CDR3 DNA: TGTGCCAGCAGTGCCTACGGGGGGGCCGGAGATACGCAGTATTTT. Amino acid sequence: CASSAYGGAGDTQYF.